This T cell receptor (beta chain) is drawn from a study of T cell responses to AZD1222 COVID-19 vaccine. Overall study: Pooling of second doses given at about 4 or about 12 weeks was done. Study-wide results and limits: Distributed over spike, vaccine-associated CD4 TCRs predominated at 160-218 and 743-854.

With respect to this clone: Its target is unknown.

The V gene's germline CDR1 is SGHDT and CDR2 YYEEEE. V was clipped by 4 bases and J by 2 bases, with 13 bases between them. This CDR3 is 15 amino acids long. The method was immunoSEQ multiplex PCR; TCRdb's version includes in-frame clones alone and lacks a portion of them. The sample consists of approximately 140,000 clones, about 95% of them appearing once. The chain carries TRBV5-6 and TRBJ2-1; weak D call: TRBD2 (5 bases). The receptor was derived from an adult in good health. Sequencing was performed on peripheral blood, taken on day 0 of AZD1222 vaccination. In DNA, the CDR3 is TGTGCCAGCAGCCCCCGGAGGCAGGCCTACAATGAGCAGTTCTTC. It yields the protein CASSPRRQAYNEQFF.